Shown below are 29 T cell receptor beta chains from a single sample sequenced in a study of post-analysis software for immune sequencing data. Prepared libraries of TCR beta cDNA carried unique molecular identifiers. TCRdb analysed the PCR reads with MiXCR anew, one entry per CDR3 protein. The data hold over 150,000 distinct CDR3 sequences, with 25% to 35% observed a single time. No antigen is known for these receptors. Findings and limits, study-wide: Five or six TRBV segments, TRBV5-6, TRBV5-1 and TRBV20-1 among them, were found more frequent in patients than controls.

The sequenced sample was blood. The receptors derive from a girl between 5 and 17 years old with multiple sclerosis.

About this clonotype itself: Possible read error: a much larger clone is one base away. The rearrangement links TRBV5-1 to TRBJ2-5; D might be TRBD1 (6 bases). The J call may be wrong; the DNA end is better matched by TRBJ2-1. Per the germline V gene, CDR1 is SGHRS and CDR2 is YFSETQ. The CDR3 sequence is 14 residues long. The CDR3, as DNA: TGCGCCAGCAGCCGGACAGCCCAGGCCGAGACCCAGTTCTTC. Protein: CASSRTAQAETQFF.

This clonotype came up a few times. The chain has TRBV9 and TRBJ2-4; D might be TRBD2 (6 bases). Trimming removed 7 bases at V and 0 bases at J, with 14 bases between. This CDR3 region has 15 residues. Germline CDR1 reads SGDLS; CDR2 reads YYNGEE. CDR3 sequence: CASGRDREAKNIQYF. CDR3 nucleotides: TGTGCCAGCGGGCGGGACCGAGAAGCCAAAAACATTCAGTACTTC.

This chain joins TRBV4-1 and TRBJ2-3; D gene unclear. The germline V gene encodes CDR1 MGHRA and CDR2 YSYEKL. The V and J ends lost 4 bases and 4 bases respectively, with 15 bases between them. The CDR3 is 15 residues long. The CDR3 reads CASSPLAKGADTQYF. CDR3 sequence (DNA): TGCGCCAGCAGCCCCCTCGCGAAAGGTGCAGATACGCAGTATTTT.

On this clonotype itself: At one end, the junction sequence differs from germline, possibly due to a read error. The chain has TRBV7-2 and TRBJ2-7; D may be TRBD2 (6 bases). The CDR3 length is 15 residues. CDR1 is SGHTA and CDR2 is FQGNSA in the germline V gene. The CDR3 bases are TGTGCCAGCAGCTTAGGGGGGGTAAGCTCCTACAAGCAGTACTTC. Translated: CASSLGGVSSYKQYF.

Comment on this clonotype: A much larger clone lies one base from this, so it may be a read error. The V gene is TRBV18, the J gene TRBJ1-2; tentatively, D is TRBD1 (5 bases). This CDR3 region has 13 residues. Deletions cut 3 bases from V and 7 bases from J, with 12 bases between. CDR1 is KGHSH, CDR2 LQKENI, per germline. The chain's CDR3 is CASSPGTPSGYTF. In nucleotides, the CDR3 is TGTGCCAGCTCACCCGGGACCCCCTCTGGCTACACCTTC.

The chain has TRBV7-6 and TRBJ2-7; D call uncertain. There are 12 residues in the CDR3. Germline V lookup: CDR1 SGHVS, CDR2 FNYEAQ. With 5 bases removed from V and 4 bases from J, the gap between germline ends came to 9 bases. The chain's CDR3 is CASSADGYEQYF. As DNA, the CDR3 is TGTGCCAGCAGCGCCGACGGTTACGAGCAGTACTTC.

V is TRBV3-1 and J is TRBJ2-7; unclear D gene. Looked up from germline, CDR1 is LGHDT and CDR2 is YNNKEL (reference sequence). The CDR3 sequence is 13 residues long. The V end was cut by 9 bases, the J end by 7 bases, with 19 bases between. DNA of the CDR3: TGTGCCAGTACAATCATTGGGTCTCGGGAGCAGTACTTC. Encoded protein: CASTIIGSREQYF.

The chain uses TRBV25-1 and TRBJ2-1, with 7 nucleotides matching TRBD2. Germline CDR1 reads MGHDK; CDR2 reads SYGVNS. Losses at the gene ends were 2 bases for V and 5 bases for J; bases not matched to a gene: 9. The CDR3 loop spans 16 amino acids. CDR3 sequence (DNA): TGTGCCAGCAGTGAAGTGATGCGGGAGAGGAACAATGAGCAGTTCTTC. It is translated as CASSEVMRERNNEQFF.

On this clonotype: A read error may explain this, as a much larger clone is one base away. No DNA is shown, since the ends of the CDR3 on it are uncertain; the CDR3 is the one TCRdb lists. The genes are TRBV9 and TRBJ1-4. The CDR3 has 14 residues if both end residues are counted. Germline assignment: CDR1 SGDLS and CDR2 YYNGEE. The CDR3 sequence is CASSVALGNEKRFF.

The chain recombines TRBV20-1 with TRBJ2-3; 7 bases line up with TRBD2. Germline values: CDR1 DFQATT, CDR2 SNEGSKA (reference sequence). The CDR3 length is 18 residues. Germline trimming cut 3 bases from V and 2 bases from J; bases unmatched to any gene: 17. The CDR3 loop is CSARSSSRLALYTDTQYF. CDR3 sequence (DNA): TGCAGTGCTAGGTCATCCTCTCGACTAGCTCTTTACACAGATACGCAGTATTTT.

The sample holds many counts of this clonotype. The V call is TRBV20-1, the J call TRBJ2-1, with D unclear. CDR1 and CDR2 from the germline V gene are DFQATT and SNEGSKA (reference sequence). The CDR3 spans 20 residues. V lost 4 bases and J 2 bases, leaving 30 bases between the germline ends. The CDR3 loop reads CSAIGFVGPAFRITYNEQFF. CDR3 nucleotide sequence: TGCAGTGCTATCGGGTTTGTGGGCCCCGCATTCCGGATAACCTACAATGAGCAGTTCTTC.

The CDR3 loop reads CASSYIGIRTAVNTEAFF. For the CDR3, the DNA is TGTGCCAGCAGTTACATTGGGATCAGGACAGCGGTGAACACTGAAGCTTTCTTT. The chain joins TRBV6-5 to TRBJ1-1; a possible D gene is TRBD1 (6 bases). The V gene lost 2 bases and the J gene lost 0 bases, with 19 bases spanning the gap. The CDR3 sequence is 18 residues long. Germline V lookup: CDR1 MNHEY, CDR2 SVGAGI.

The sample holds many counts of this clonotype. V is TRBV12-3 or TRBV12-4 and J is TRBJ1-2; 8 bases map to TRBD1. J gave up 10 bases and V 4 bases, and 8 bases lay outside the gene matches. The CDR3 loop spans 13 amino acids. CDR3 sequence: CASSSWTGSTYTF. CDR3 in DNA: TGTGCCAGCAGTTCCTGGACAGGGAGCACCTACACCTTC.

Remarks on this clonotype: It may be a read error: a sequence one base away is much more abundant. This chain connects TRBV12-3 or TRBV12-4 to TRBJ2-1; possibly TRBD1 for D (6 bases). CDR3 length: 11 amino acids. The CDR3 coding sequence is TGTGCCAGCTCCAGGGGCTATGAGCAGGTCTTC. Amino acid sequence: CASSRGYEQVF.

This clonotype was observed a single time. This sequence joins TRBV7-2 and TRBJ2-1; D is ambiguous. CDR3 length: 12 residues. Trimming removed 5 bases at V and 6 bases at J, with 8 bases between. Germline V gene data show CDR1 as SGHTA and CDR2 as FQGNSA. CDR3 in amino acids: CASSVGLNEQFF. The CDR3 DNA reads TGTGCCAGCAGCGTCGGGCTCAATGAGCAGTTCTTC.

The table lists this clonotype with many counts. The rearrangement links TRBV15 to TRBJ1-1, with no clear D. There are 13 residues in the CDR3. From germline, CDR1 is LNHNV and CDR2 YYDKDF (reference sequence). Deletions cut 0 bases from V and 5 bases from J, with 7 bases between. CDR3 residues: CATSRDRQTEAFF. The DNA for the CDR3 is TGTGCCACCAGCAGAGATCGGCAGACTGAAGCTTTCTTT.

This clonotype was found many times. The genes are TRBV6-5 and TRBJ2-1, with a weak D call TRBD2 (5 bases). Germline-derived CDR1 and CDR2 are MNHEY and SVGAGI. The CDR3 has 14 amino acids. Trimming cost V 6 bases and J 9 bases, with 18 bases left between them. The CDR3 nucleotides are TGTGCCAGCAGCCCTAGGCAGCGGAGGATTGAGCAGTTCTTC. It yields the protein CASSPRQRRIEQFF.

The V call is TRBV25-1, the J call TRBJ2-7; 11 nucleotides align to TRBD1. The CDR3 is made up of 13 amino acids. Germline V gives CDR1 MGHDK, CDR2 SYGVNS. The V gene end was trimmed by 8 bases and the J gene end by 7 bases; junction bases not matched to a gene: 7. The CDR3 spells CASQDRGRDEQYF. CDR3 coding DNA: TGTGCCAGCCAGGACAGGGGGCGAGATGAGCAGTACTTC.

As regards this clonotype: Being one base from a much bigger clone, this may be a read error. The chain employs TRBV2 and TRBJ2-4; D is uncertain. The J call may be wrong; the DNA end is better matched by TRBJ2-7. Germline CDR1 and CDR2: SNHLY and FYNNEI. This CDR3 has 12 amino acids. The CDR3 loop reads CASSEAGSEQYF. CDR3 nucleotide sequence: TGTGCCAGCAGTGAAGCAGGCTCCGAGCAGTACTTC.

V and J are TRBV5-1 and TRBJ2-1; D perhaps matches TRBD2 (6 bases). V lost 4 bases, J lost 3 bases, and 11 bases lay in between. Germline CDR1 and CDR2: SGHRS and YFSETQ. The CDR3 covers 14 residues. CDR3 nucleotides: TGCGCCAGCAGCCCCTCGGGAGACTACAATGAGCAGTTCTTC. It translates to CASSPSGDYNEQFF.

This clonotype came up many times. The chain links TRBV28 to TRBJ2-7, with 7 nucleotides matching TRBD1. The CDR3 runs 12 residues. J was trimmed by 3 bases and V by 6 bases; bases with no gene match: 2. Germline CDR1 MDHEN, CDR2 SYDVKM. The CDR3 is CASRRGLYEQYF. In DNA form, the CDR3 reads TGTGCCAGCAGGAGGGGGCTCTACGAGCAGTACTTC.

The chain couples TRBV12-3 or TRBV12-4 to TRBJ2-5; 16 bases are a match to TRBD2. The CDR3 is 17 amino acids. V was pared by 9 bases and J by 4 bases, with 11 bases of the junction left unmatched. The CDR3 bases are TGTGCCAGTGGGACTAGCGGGAGGGCGGTGGGAGCAGAGACCCAGTACTTC. Protein: CASGTSGRAVGAETQYF.

This clonotype was detected many times. V gene TRBV5-1 combines with J gene TRBJ2-6, with D unclear. The CDR3 is 16 amino acids. Germline V gene data show CDR1 as SGHRS and CDR2 as YFSETQ. The V and J ends lost 6 bases and 0 bases respectively, with 13 bases between them. CDR3 DNA: TGCGCCAGCACCCAGCGATGGAGCTCTGGGGCCAACGTCCTGACTTTC. As protein: CASTQRWSSGANVLTF.

The sample holds many counts of this clonotype. The chain recombines TRBV29-1 with TRBJ2-5, with TRBD2 identical over 9 bases. The germline gives CDR1 SQVTM, CDR2 ANQGSEA. J was trimmed by 4 bases and V by 7 bases; bases with no gene match: 16. The CDR3 has 16 residues. The CDR3 loop reads CSARGGLAGVLETQYF. The CDR3 region has the DNA TGCAGCGCCCGAGGAGGATTAGCGGGAGTGCTAGAGACCCAGTACTTC.

This clonotype was seen repeatedly, ten times or more. This chain uses TRBV5-4 with TRBJ2-1, with D unclear. CDR1 and CDR2 from the germline V gene are SGHNT and YYREEE (reference sequence). This CDR3 has 13 residues. V shed 2 bases and J shed 7 bases, with 10 bases lying between them. CDR3 sequence: CASSFLPRNEQFF. In nucleotides, the CDR3 is TGTGCCAGCAGCTTCTTACCCAGGAATGAGCAGTTCTTC. Full variable domain (rest looked up from reference TRBV5-4 and TRBJ2-1): ETGVTQSPTHLIKTRGQQVTLRCSSQSGHNTVSWYQQALGQGPQFIFQYYREEENGRGNFPPRFSGLQFPNYSSELNVNALELDDSALYLCASSFLPRNEQFFGPGTRLTVL.

Regarding this clonotype: A read error may account for a junction end that differs from germline. V usage is TRBV10-2 and J usage is TRBJ2-7; maybe TRBD2 (5 bases). CDR3 length: 15 amino acids. Germline V gene lookup returns CDR1 WSHSY and CDR2 SAAADI. The CDR3 sequence is CARSGRTARSYEQYF. The DNA of the CDR3 is TGCGCCAGAAGTGGCCGGACTGCCCGGTCCTACGAGCAGTACTTC.

J is TRBJ1-1 and V is TRBV29-1; no firm D call. V shed 6 bases and J shed 3 bases, with 14 bases lying between them. This CDR3 has 13 residues. Germline CDR1 reads SQVTM; CDR2 reads ANQGSEA. CDR3 region: CSVATSRDTEAFF. In DNA form, the CDR3 reads TGCAGCGTAGCGACCTCGCGGGACACTGAAGCTTTCTTT.

This clonotype was seen many times. This sequence joins TRBV6-1 and TRBJ2-5, with D unresolved. The CDR3 extends over 14 amino acids. The germline gives CDR1 MNHNS, CDR2 SASEGT. The ends were cut back, 4 bases at V and 11 bases at J, with 20 bases in the middle. The CDR3 sequence is CASSGAGAFAEQYF. The CDR3, as DNA: TGTGCCAGCAGTGGGGCAGGCGCATTTGCTGAGCAGTACTTC.

This clonotype came up many times. The V and J genes are TRBV12-3 or TRBV12-4 and TRBJ2-3; no reliable D call. V dropped 0 bases and J dropped 8 bases, with 3 bases sitting between them. The CDR3 is 11 amino acids. The CDR3 sequence is CASSLAGTQYF. The CDR3 DNA reads as TGTGCCAGCAGTTTAGCCGGTACGCAGTATTTT.